This T cell receptor (beta chain) emerged from a study of post-analysis software for immune sequencing data. Study results and limitations: Batch-mates among the samples co-clustered strongly by F measure. Multiple sclerosis was associated with a significant reduction in normalized Chao1 diversity relative to controls. TRBV segments more frequent in patients than in controls numbered roughly 5 and included TRBV5-6, TRBV5-1 and TRBV20-1.

Turning to this clonotype: Its antigen is unknown.

Trimming took 0 bases from V and 11 from J, leaving 10 bases between them. The CDR3 contains 11 residues. Germline-derived CDR1 and CDR2 are SQVTM and ANQGSEA. Included in the TCR beta cDNA libraries were unique molecular identifiers. From the PCR reads, TCRdb called clonotypes with MiXCR, one entry per CDR3 protein. The table lists some 800,000 distinct CDR3 sequences, around 42% of them singletons. The chain uses TRBV29-1 and TRBJ1-1; D is uncertain. Sequencing input: blood. The TCR was taken from a girl between 5 and 17 years old with multiple sclerosis. The CDR3 DNA follows: TGCAGCGTTGAAGAAGGCCGCGAGGCTTTCTTT. It encodes CSVEEGREAFF.